The 5 T cell receptor beta chains below come from one sample, sequenced in a study of early T cells in non-severe SARS-CoV-2 infection. MiXCR, run by TCRdb on the 5' RACE reads, gives a single entry per CDR3 protein. Here the sample spans tens of thousands of distinct CDR3 sequences, around 10% being singletons. The material sequenced was whole blood. The receptors stem from an adult who was a healthcare worker with PCR-confirmed SARS-CoV-2 infection or an uninfected control (not recorded which).

The rearrangement uses TRBV25-1 and TRBJ1-1, with D possibly being TRBD1 (6 bases). V was trimmed by 2 bases and J by 0 bases, leaving 7 bases between them. CDR1 is MGHDK, CDR2 SYGVNS, per germline. This CDR3 region has 14 residues. CDR3 region: CASSETGMNTEAFF. In nucleotides, the CDR3 is TGTGCCAGCAGTGAAACAGGGATGAACACTGAAGCTTTCTTT.

This clonotype was counted a few times. The chain has TRBV4-2 and TRBJ1-1; a possible D gene is TRBD1 (5 bases). The germline gives CDR1 LGHNA, CDR2 YNFKEQ. The CDR3 covers 16 residues. V shed 0 bases and J shed 3 bases, with 14 bases lying between them. The CDR3 is CASSQDWFGGYTEAFF. For the CDR3, the DNA is TGTGCCAGCAGCCAAGATTGGTTTGGGGGGTACACTGAAGCTTTCTTT.

The table lists this clonotype with a few counts. The rearrangement uses TRBV6-6 and TRBJ1-5, with D uncertain. Germline lookup yields CDR1 MNHNY and CDR2 SVGAGI (reference sequence). V was pared by 8 bases and J by 0 bases, with 14 bases between. The CDR3 runs to 15 residues. This CDR3 reads CASAYNRDSNQPQHF. The CDR3 region has the DNA TGTGCCAGCGCCTACAACAGAGATAGCAATCAGCCCCAGCATTTT.

This clonotype was counted a few times. This rearrangement joins TRBV7-2 to TRBJ1-1; D is unresolved. The length of the CDR3 is 13 residues. Germline CDR1 SGHTA, CDR2 FQGNSA. V shed 5 bases and J shed 6 bases, with 13 bases lying between them. The CDR3 loop is CASSLWVSAEAFF. The CDR3 region has the DNA TGTGCCAGCAGCCTTTGGGTTTCCGCTGAAGCTTTCTTT.

In this sample, this clonotype turned up a few times. The V call is TRBV5-1, the J call TRBJ2-5; D ambiguous. This CDR3 contains 11 residues. V was clipped by 5 bases and J by 1 base, with 3 bases between them. Germline-derived CDR1 and CDR2 are SGHRS and YFSETQ. The CDR3 is CASRGQETQYF. CDR3 bases: TGCGCCAGCAGGGGCCAAGAGACCCAGTACTTC.